One and the same sample provided the 22 T cell receptor beta chains below, sequenced in a study of blood T cell repertoires in COVID-19. The protocol was immunoSEQ multiplex PCR, while the TCRdb copy is restricted to in-frame clones and leaves out a portion. Of approximately 230,000 clones in the sample, 82% are singletons; the top ten hold roughly 4.9%. Sequencing was carried out using peripheral blood. The receptors originated from a woman aged 80 or older with active or convalescent COVID-19.

This chain links TRBV28 with TRBJ1-2, with D perhaps TRBD1 (6 bases). The V gene lost 6 bases and the J gene lost 6 bases, with 14 bases spanning the gap. The CDR3 is 13 amino acids. Germline V gives CDR1 MDHEN, CDR2 SYDVKM. The CDR3 loop reads CASRTGTQDGYTF. The CDR3 DNA reads as TGTGCCAGCAGAACAGGGACGCAGGATGGCTACACCTTC.

This clone appeared a few times. The chain is built from TRBV7-2 and TRBJ2-7, with 8 bases identical to TRBD1. The germline V gene has CDR1 SGHTA and CDR2 FQGNSA. CDR3 length equals 14 residues. The trim removed 1 base at V and 4 bases at J, leaving 3 bases unmatched. As DNA, the CDR3 is TGTGCCAGCAGCTTAGTCCAGGGGGCGTACGAGCAGTACTTC. Encoded protein: CASSLVQGAYEQYF.

The chain has TRBV7-2 and TRBJ1-6; TRBD1 matches at 9 bases. The germline CDR1 and CDR2 sequences are SGHTA and FQGNSA. The CDR3 is made up of 18 amino acids. The trim removed 1 base at V and 9 bases at J, leaving 13 bases unmatched. The CDR3 protein is CASSLGQGGSRWSSPLHF. CDR3 sequence (DNA): TGTGCCAGCAGCTTAGGACAGGGGGGATCTCGATGGAGTTCACCCCTCCACTTT.

The rearrangement uses TRBV3-1 (or the pseudogene TRBV3-2) and TRBJ2-2; 14 positions agree with TRBD2. After removal of 3 bases from V and 0 bases from J, the junction contained 6 bases not matched to a gene. CDR1 is LGHDT and CDR2 is YNNKEL in the germline V gene (reference sequence). CDR3 size: 19 residues. The CDR3, as DNA: TGTGCCAGCAGCCAGCCGGGACTAGCGGGAGTCGCGAACACCGGGGAGCTGTTTTTT. Amino acid sequence: CASSQPGLAGVANTGELFF.

V usage is TRBV29-1 and J usage is TRBJ1-1, with a weak D call TRBD1 (5 bases). Trimming left V 5 bases short and J 2 bases short, with 12 bases between. The V gene's germline CDR1 is SQVTM and CDR2 ANQGSEA. CDR3 length equals 13 residues. The CDR3 bases are TGCAGCGTTTCCGGGACTCGAAACACTGAAGCTTTCTTT. Translated: CSVSGTRNTEAFF.

V and J are TRBV3-1 (or the pseudogene TRBV3-2) and TRBJ2-5, with 14 bases that match TRBD2. This CDR3 region has 15 residues. CDR1 and CDR2 (germline): LGHDT, YNNKEL (reference sequence). V trimming: 7 bases; J trimming: 5 bases; junction bases outside the gene matches: 6. The CDR3 protein is CASTRLAGGGETQYF. The CDR3 DNA reads as TGTGCCAGCACCCGACTAGCGGGAGGGGGGGAGACCCAGTACTTC.

V is TRBV11-3 and J is TRBJ2-3; D perhaps matches TRBD2 (5 bases). CDR3 length: 14 amino acids. CDR1 SGHNT and CDR2 YENEEA come from the germline V gene. The V gene lost 5 bases and the J gene lost 5 bases, with 14 bases spanning the gap. The CDR3 DNA is TGTGCCAGCAGCCCCCTCGGCAGCGGAGATACGCAGTATTTT. Residues: CASSPLGSGDTQYF.

The V gene is TRBV7-6, the J gene TRBJ2-2, with 9 bases identical to TRBD1. Unmatched junction bases numbered 5, after V lost 0 bases and J lost 6 bases. CDR1 and CDR2 from the germline V gene are SGHVS and FNYEAQ. The CDR3 is 16 amino acids. The CDR3 coding sequence is TGTGCCAGCAGCTTAGCGGCGGGACAGGGTTCCGGGGAGCTGTTTTTT. Its translation is CASSLAAGQGSGELFF.

This rearrangement joins TRBV18 to TRBJ1-1, with 7 bases lining up with TRBD1. The germline V gene has CDR1 KGHSH and CDR2 LQKENI. The V and J ends lost 5 bases and 1 base, in that order; junction bases with no gene match: 10. CDR3 length: 16 amino acids. The CDR3 here is CASSSVQGTGNTEAFF. The CDR3 DNA reads as TGTGCCAGCTCATCTGTACAGGGGACCGGGAACACTGAAGCTTTCTTT.

The chain has TRBV2 and TRBJ1-1, with a weak D call TRBD1 (5 bases). This CDR3 is built from 14 residues. CDR1 SNHLY and CDR2 FYNNEI come from the germline V gene. V dropped 5 bases and J dropped 3 bases, with 13 bases sitting between them. CDR3 protein: CASSPQGVDTEAFF. In nucleotides, the CDR3 is TGTGCCAGCAGTCCTCAGGGTGTGGACACTGAAGCTTTCTTT.

The V call is TRBV5-1, the J call TRBJ2-4; 7 bases agree with TRBD1. V shed 4 bases, J shed 5 bases, and the junction held 6 bases outside the gene matches. Germline values: CDR1 SGHRS, CDR2 YFSETQ. The CDR3 has 14 amino acids. The CDR3 spells CASSRGQAQNIQYF. The CDR3 nucleotides read TGCGCCAGCAGCCGTGGACAGGCCCAAAACATTCAGTACTTC.

The chain combines TRBV20-1 with TRBJ1-1, with TRBD1 matching over 11 bases. Germline assignment: CDR1 DFQATT and CDR2 SNEGSKA (reference sequence). This CDR3 comprises 11 residues. This CDR3 reads CSGTGGTEAFF. The CDR3 nucleotides read TGCAGCGGGACAGGGGGCACTGAAGCTTTCTTT.

The genes are TRBV2 and TRBJ1-4; D not resolved. Looked up from germline, CDR1 is SNHLY and CDR2 is FYNNEI. The CDR3 sequence is 18 residues long. Trimming left V 7 bases short and J 0 bases short, with 21 bases between. CDR3 amino acids: CASIYNGVSIATNEKLFF. Here the CDR3 DNA reads TGTGCCAGCATTTATAACGGGGTATCCATTGCAACTAATGAAAAACTGTTTTTT.

The genes are TRBV6-4 and TRBJ2-4; a weak D match, TRBD1 (6 bases). The CDR3 runs to 15 residues. The V end lost 2 bases, the J end lost 6 bases, and 14 bases lay between the germline ends. Germline V gene lookup returns CDR1 MRHNA and CDR2 SNTAGT. The CDR3 DNA reads as TGTGCCAGCAGTGACGGTCAGGGGCCAACAAACATTCAGTACTTC. It encodes CASSDGQGPTNIQYF.

This chain joins TRBV12-3 or TRBV12-4 and TRBJ2-5, with TRBD2 as a possible D gene (6 bases). CDR3 length: 10 amino acids. Trimming pared 8 bases from V and 5 bases from J, leaving 6 bases between. CDR3 DNA sequence: TGTGCCAGCGCGGGGGAGACCCAGTACTTC. Amino acid sequence: CASAGETQYF.

This chain links TRBV5-1 with TRBJ1-5; 7 nucleotides match TRBD1. This CDR3 contains 15 residues. The V segment lost 4 bases and the J segment 0 bases; nucleotides outside the gene matches: 4. The germline gives CDR1 SGHRS, CDR2 YFSETQ. CDR3 bases: TGCGCCAGCAGCCTACAGGGGTATAGCAATCAGCCCCAGCATTTT. The encoded protein is CASSLQGYSNQPQHF.

The chain couples TRBV7-2 to TRBJ1-1; D remains ambiguous. Trimming left V 2 bases short and J 4 bases short, with 8 bases between. Germline lookup yields CDR1 SGHTA and CDR2 FQGNSA. The CDR3 totals 13 residues. The CDR3 reads CASSLFPGTEAFF. In DNA, the CDR3 is TGTGCCAGCAGCTTATTCCCGGGCACTGAAGCTTTCTTT.

V and J are TRBV6-6 and TRBJ2-7; the match to TRBD1 covers 10 bases. The CDR3 sequence is 14 residues long. Per germline, CDR1 MNHNY and CDR2 SVGAGI (reference sequence). V trimming: 6 bases; J trimming: 5 bases; junction bases outside the gene matches: 7. The CDR3 region has the DNA TGTGCCAGCAGGACCGGGACAGGGGACCACGAGCAGTACTTC. Residues: CASRTGTGDHEQYF.

The genes are TRBV5-1 and TRBJ1-1, with D possibly matching TRBD1 (5 bases). The CDR3 is 15 residues long. CDR1 and CDR2 from the germline V gene are SGHRS and YFSETQ. V lost 4 bases, J lost 3 bases, and 16 bases lay in between. CDR3 in DNA: TGCGCCAGCAGCCCTGGGGGGACGGTGGACACTGAAGCTTTCTTT. It specifies CASSPGGTVDTEAFF.

The rearrangement joins TRBV6-5 to TRBJ1-1, with D possibly TRBD1 on 6 matching bases. Germline values: CDR1 MNHEY, CDR2 SVGAGI. This CDR3 is 12 amino acids long. Trimming cost V 7 bases and J 7 bases, with 13 bases left between them. The CDR3 here is CASMPTTGEAFF. The DNA of the CDR3 is TGTGCCAGCATGCCGACGACAGGTGAAGCTTTCTTT.

The gene calls are TRBV7-2 and TRBJ2-3, with TRBD2 matching 14 bases. The CDR3 is made up of 15 amino acids. The germline V gene encodes CDR1 SGHTA and CDR2 FQGNSA. Losses at the gene ends were 5 bases for V and 7 bases for J; bases not matched to a gene: 5. CDR3 loop: CASSTGLAGEHTQYF. Written as DNA, the CDR3 is TGTGCCAGCAGCACGGGACTAGCGGGAGAACATACGCAGTATTTT.

This sequence joins TRBV4-1 and TRBJ2-1; maybe TRBD1 (5 bases). This CDR3 is built from 15 residues. Germline V gene sequence: CDR1 MGHRA, CDR2 YSYEKL. Trimming took 3 bases from V and 0 from J, leaving 9 bases between them. As DNA, the CDR3 is TGCGCCAGCAGCCATACAGGTTACTCCTACAATGAGCAGTTCTTC. Encoded protein: CASSHTGYSYNEQFF.